The sequence of this TCR beta chain was determined in a study of T cells in Graves' hyperthyroidism and ophthalmopathy. Findings and caveats of the study: Clonotypes that were expanded in thyroid above 0.001 mostly appeared in blood too.

Amplified regions were TCR beta CDR3 sequences from RNA transcripts. Researchers ran a first-round RT-PCR on the TCR CDR3 using the HTBI primer set. TCRdb re-derived calls from the multiplex PCR reads in MiXCR, one entry per CDR3 protein. Here the sample spans approximately 370,000 distinct CDR3 sequences, about a sixth being singletons. CDR3 length: 16 residues. The V end was cut by 7 bases, the J end by 0 bases, with 15 bases between. Germline lookup yields CDR1 MDHEN and CDR2 SYDVKM. This clonotype was observed at least ten times. Its antigen is undetermined. This sequence joins TRBV28 and TRBJ2-2; perhaps TRBD2 as D (6 bases). Sequenced sample: blood. The clonotype originates from a woman younger than 45 with Graves' hyperthyroidism that later progressed to Graves' ophthalmopathy. The DNA for the CDR3 is TGTGCCAGCACCTCAGGAGGGGAAACGAACACCGGGGAGCTGTTTTTT. Encoded protein: CASTSGGETNTGELFF.